The clone carrying this T cell receptor beta chain came up a few times. The data were taken from a study of beta chain features in type 1 diabetes. This CDR3 contains 14 residues. V was pared by 6 bases and J by 2 bases, with 5 bases of the junction left unmatched. The germline V gene has CDR1 SGHTA and CDR2 FQGTGA. The whole isolated RNA underwent reverse transcription, so sequencing captured expressed TCRB transcripts. This table comes from immunoSEQ multiplex PCR, and its TCRdb copy is limited to in-frame clones, with some not included. The sample lists over 350,000 clones, about 15% occurring once.

The sample taken for sequencing was naive CD4+ T cells from blood. The TCR comes from a woman in her late teens or twenties in good health. The chain joins TRBV7-3 to TRBJ2-3, with TRBD1 matching over 7 bases. The CDR3 DNA sequence: TGTGCCAGCAGTCCGGGACAGCCCACAGATACGCAGTATTTT. This translates into CASSPGQPTDTQYF.